This T cell receptor (beta chain) was retrieved from a study of radiotherapy plus CTLA-4 blockade in lung cancer. Study in general: Overall, around 19% of patients showed an objective response, while around 34% attained disease control. Findings and caveats of the study: In blood, early T cell clone dynamics reportedly predicted response best, together with interferon-beta.

The V and J ends lost 2 bases and 7 bases respectively, with 11 bases between them. The CDR3 covers 13 residues. Germline V lookup: CDR1 SNHLY, CDR2 FYNNEI. With ipilimumab providing CTLA-4 blockade, focal radiation was administered to patients who had chemo-refractory metastatic non-small-cell lung cancer. Concerning this clone: The target antigen is unknown.

The assay was immunoSEQ multiplex PCR, and TCRdb's table has in-frame clones only and misses some. The sample shows tens of thousands of clones, around 84% of them seen only once. The material sequenced was peripheral blood, taken from a patient treated with radiotherapy plus ipilimumab. The genes are TRBV2 and TRBJ1-1; unclear D gene. The TCR sequence derives from a human donor with non-small cell lung cancer that progressed on radiotherapy plus ipilimumab. This chain's CDR3 is CASSENRLIEAFF. The CDR3 DNA sequence: TGTGCCAGCAGTGAAAATAGACTGATTGAAGCTTTCTTT. Combining the CDR3 with reference TRBV2 and TRBJ1-1 gives the whole variable domain EPEVTQTPSHQVTQMGQEVILRCVPISNHLYFYWYRQILGQKVEFLVSFYNNEISEKSEIFDDQFSVERPDGSNFTLKIRSTKLEDSAMYFCASSENRLIEAFFGQGTRLTVV.